The entry below gives a single T cell receptor beta chain sequence along with its context. This sample was taken from a study of blood T cell repertoires in COVID-19. In the original workflow: Using reference gene primer amplification, nucleated cell counts were estimated. The table came from immunoSEQ multiplex PCR; TCRdb's copy has only in-frame clones and leaves some out. The V and J calls and clone size are taken from that table; D and trimming were inferred from the DNA. Of some 150,000 clones listed, roughly 87% are singletons. Losses at the gene ends were 6 bases for V and 8 bases for J; bases not matched to a gene: 16. The CDR3 has 17 amino acids. Looked up from germline, CDR1 is MNHEY and CDR2 is SMNVEV (reference sequence). Individuals aged about 18 to 100 years were recruited from around 22 US areas. Participant reports of clinical history set cohort assignment.

The source is a human donor with acute COVID-19. The donor label of this sample is uncertain. The chain recombines TRBV27 with TRBJ1-2, with 12 bases fitting TRBD1. Sequenced input: PBMCs or T cells enriched from blood (not recorded which). CDR3 sequence reads: CASRIGDGTGGRKGYTF. DNA for the CDR3: TGTGCCAGCAGAATCGGTGATGGGACAGGGGGCCGAAAGGGCTACACCTTC.